This TCR beta chain is from a study of PD-L1 blockade in urothelial cancer. As for the study in general: Atezolizumab at 1,200 mg intravenously every 3 weeks was started by patients at some point between 2014 and 2016. Male sex and bladder-origin urothelial cancer were recorded for about 85% of the roughly 30 patients.

Germline-derived CDR1 and CDR2 are SGHDT and YYEEEE. Trimming shortened V by 2 bases and J by 6 bases, and 12 bases separated the two germline ends. The CDR3 contains 14 residues. Patient sample counts ranged from 1 to 8, pretreatment and on-treatment. The table came from immunoSEQ multiplex PCR; TCRdb's copy has only in-frame clones and leaves some out. In the table there are some 100,000 clones, roughly nine tenths of which are singletons. Sequences were derived from PBMCs, sampled around atezolizumab (anti-PD-L1) treatment. This receptor was taken from a woman older than 75 with urothelial cancer. The chain has TRBV5-6 and TRBJ1-5; D perhaps matches TRBD1 (6 bases). The CDR3 DNA reads TGTGCCAGCAGCTTTAGGGGGGGGGCTCAGCCCCAGCATTTT. It yields the protein CASSFRGGAQPQHF. Together with reference TRBV5-6 and TRBJ1-5, the CDR3 gives the full variable domain: DAGVTQSPTHLIKTRGQQVTLRCSPKSGHDTVSWYQQALGQGPQFIFQYYEEEERQRGNFPDRFSGHQFPNYSSELNVNALLLGDSALYLCASSFRGGAQPQHFGDGTRLSIL.